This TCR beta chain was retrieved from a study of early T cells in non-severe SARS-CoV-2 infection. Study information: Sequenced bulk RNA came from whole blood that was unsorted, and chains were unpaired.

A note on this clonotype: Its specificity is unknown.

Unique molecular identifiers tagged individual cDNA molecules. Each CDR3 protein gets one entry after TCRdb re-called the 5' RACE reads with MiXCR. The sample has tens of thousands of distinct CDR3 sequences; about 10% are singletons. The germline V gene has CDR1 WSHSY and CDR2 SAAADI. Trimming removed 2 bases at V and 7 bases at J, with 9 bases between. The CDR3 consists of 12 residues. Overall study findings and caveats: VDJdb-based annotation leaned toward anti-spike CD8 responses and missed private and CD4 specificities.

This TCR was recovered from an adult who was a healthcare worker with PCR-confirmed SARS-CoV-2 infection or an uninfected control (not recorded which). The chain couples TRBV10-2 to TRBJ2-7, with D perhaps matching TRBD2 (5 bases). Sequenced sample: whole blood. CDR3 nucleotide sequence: TGCGCCAGCAGTGAGATCCAGCGGGAGCAGTACTTC. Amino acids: CASSEIQREQYF.